This T cell receptor (beta chain) emerged from a study of T-cell reconstitution after alpha-beta-depleted transplantation in children. Unique molecular identifiers tagged the TCRbeta library. TCRdb independently ran MiXCR on the PCR reads; one entry per CDR3 protein. The table has around 450,000 distinct CDR3 sequences, 15% to 20% seen once. Germline CDR1 and CDR2: MNHEY and SVGEGT. Trimming stripped 1 base from V and 3 bases from J, with 13 bases between. The CDR3 loop spans 17 amino acids. A few counts support this clonotype. Its target is unknown. Findings and caveats of the study: Alpha-beta T cells present about two months after transplant were reported to originate from several hundred expanded graft clones. Recipient T cells and thymic progenitors that survived were the source of the high TCRbeta diversity seen at day 60 in some patients. T-cell counts and diversity at one year following transplant were attributed mainly to newly produced T cells.

This chain links TRBV6-2 or TRBV6-3 with TRBJ2-6; tentative D call: TRBD2 (5 bases). This TCR came from a boy under two years old who had a stem cell transplant for Wiskott-Aldrich syndrome, so the T cells may come from the graft donor. The material was PBMCs, mostly from graft donor cells, obtained 360 days after TCRalphabeta/CD19-depleted stem cell transplant. DNA of the CDR3: TGTGCCAGCAGTTACTGGGAGTTCAAGTTTGGGGCCAACGTCCTGACTTTC. Its protein product is CASSYWEFKFGANVLTF.